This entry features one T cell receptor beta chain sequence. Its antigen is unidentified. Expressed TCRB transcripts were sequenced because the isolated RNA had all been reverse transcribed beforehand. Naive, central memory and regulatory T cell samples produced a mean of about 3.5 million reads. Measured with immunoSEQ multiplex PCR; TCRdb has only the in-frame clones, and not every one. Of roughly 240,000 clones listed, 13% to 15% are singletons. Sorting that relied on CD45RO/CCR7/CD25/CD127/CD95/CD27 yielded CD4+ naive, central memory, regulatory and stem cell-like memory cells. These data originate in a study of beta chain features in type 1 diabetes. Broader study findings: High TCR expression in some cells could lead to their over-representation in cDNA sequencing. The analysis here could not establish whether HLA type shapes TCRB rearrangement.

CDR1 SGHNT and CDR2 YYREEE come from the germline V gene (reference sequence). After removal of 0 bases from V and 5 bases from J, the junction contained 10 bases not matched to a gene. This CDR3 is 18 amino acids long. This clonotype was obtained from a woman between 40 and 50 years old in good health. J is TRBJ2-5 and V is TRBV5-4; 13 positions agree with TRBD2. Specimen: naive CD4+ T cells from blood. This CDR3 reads CASSLEIGGLAGEETQYF. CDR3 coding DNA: TGTGCCAGCAGCTTGGAAATTGGAGGACTAGCGGGGGAGGAGACCCAGTACTTC.